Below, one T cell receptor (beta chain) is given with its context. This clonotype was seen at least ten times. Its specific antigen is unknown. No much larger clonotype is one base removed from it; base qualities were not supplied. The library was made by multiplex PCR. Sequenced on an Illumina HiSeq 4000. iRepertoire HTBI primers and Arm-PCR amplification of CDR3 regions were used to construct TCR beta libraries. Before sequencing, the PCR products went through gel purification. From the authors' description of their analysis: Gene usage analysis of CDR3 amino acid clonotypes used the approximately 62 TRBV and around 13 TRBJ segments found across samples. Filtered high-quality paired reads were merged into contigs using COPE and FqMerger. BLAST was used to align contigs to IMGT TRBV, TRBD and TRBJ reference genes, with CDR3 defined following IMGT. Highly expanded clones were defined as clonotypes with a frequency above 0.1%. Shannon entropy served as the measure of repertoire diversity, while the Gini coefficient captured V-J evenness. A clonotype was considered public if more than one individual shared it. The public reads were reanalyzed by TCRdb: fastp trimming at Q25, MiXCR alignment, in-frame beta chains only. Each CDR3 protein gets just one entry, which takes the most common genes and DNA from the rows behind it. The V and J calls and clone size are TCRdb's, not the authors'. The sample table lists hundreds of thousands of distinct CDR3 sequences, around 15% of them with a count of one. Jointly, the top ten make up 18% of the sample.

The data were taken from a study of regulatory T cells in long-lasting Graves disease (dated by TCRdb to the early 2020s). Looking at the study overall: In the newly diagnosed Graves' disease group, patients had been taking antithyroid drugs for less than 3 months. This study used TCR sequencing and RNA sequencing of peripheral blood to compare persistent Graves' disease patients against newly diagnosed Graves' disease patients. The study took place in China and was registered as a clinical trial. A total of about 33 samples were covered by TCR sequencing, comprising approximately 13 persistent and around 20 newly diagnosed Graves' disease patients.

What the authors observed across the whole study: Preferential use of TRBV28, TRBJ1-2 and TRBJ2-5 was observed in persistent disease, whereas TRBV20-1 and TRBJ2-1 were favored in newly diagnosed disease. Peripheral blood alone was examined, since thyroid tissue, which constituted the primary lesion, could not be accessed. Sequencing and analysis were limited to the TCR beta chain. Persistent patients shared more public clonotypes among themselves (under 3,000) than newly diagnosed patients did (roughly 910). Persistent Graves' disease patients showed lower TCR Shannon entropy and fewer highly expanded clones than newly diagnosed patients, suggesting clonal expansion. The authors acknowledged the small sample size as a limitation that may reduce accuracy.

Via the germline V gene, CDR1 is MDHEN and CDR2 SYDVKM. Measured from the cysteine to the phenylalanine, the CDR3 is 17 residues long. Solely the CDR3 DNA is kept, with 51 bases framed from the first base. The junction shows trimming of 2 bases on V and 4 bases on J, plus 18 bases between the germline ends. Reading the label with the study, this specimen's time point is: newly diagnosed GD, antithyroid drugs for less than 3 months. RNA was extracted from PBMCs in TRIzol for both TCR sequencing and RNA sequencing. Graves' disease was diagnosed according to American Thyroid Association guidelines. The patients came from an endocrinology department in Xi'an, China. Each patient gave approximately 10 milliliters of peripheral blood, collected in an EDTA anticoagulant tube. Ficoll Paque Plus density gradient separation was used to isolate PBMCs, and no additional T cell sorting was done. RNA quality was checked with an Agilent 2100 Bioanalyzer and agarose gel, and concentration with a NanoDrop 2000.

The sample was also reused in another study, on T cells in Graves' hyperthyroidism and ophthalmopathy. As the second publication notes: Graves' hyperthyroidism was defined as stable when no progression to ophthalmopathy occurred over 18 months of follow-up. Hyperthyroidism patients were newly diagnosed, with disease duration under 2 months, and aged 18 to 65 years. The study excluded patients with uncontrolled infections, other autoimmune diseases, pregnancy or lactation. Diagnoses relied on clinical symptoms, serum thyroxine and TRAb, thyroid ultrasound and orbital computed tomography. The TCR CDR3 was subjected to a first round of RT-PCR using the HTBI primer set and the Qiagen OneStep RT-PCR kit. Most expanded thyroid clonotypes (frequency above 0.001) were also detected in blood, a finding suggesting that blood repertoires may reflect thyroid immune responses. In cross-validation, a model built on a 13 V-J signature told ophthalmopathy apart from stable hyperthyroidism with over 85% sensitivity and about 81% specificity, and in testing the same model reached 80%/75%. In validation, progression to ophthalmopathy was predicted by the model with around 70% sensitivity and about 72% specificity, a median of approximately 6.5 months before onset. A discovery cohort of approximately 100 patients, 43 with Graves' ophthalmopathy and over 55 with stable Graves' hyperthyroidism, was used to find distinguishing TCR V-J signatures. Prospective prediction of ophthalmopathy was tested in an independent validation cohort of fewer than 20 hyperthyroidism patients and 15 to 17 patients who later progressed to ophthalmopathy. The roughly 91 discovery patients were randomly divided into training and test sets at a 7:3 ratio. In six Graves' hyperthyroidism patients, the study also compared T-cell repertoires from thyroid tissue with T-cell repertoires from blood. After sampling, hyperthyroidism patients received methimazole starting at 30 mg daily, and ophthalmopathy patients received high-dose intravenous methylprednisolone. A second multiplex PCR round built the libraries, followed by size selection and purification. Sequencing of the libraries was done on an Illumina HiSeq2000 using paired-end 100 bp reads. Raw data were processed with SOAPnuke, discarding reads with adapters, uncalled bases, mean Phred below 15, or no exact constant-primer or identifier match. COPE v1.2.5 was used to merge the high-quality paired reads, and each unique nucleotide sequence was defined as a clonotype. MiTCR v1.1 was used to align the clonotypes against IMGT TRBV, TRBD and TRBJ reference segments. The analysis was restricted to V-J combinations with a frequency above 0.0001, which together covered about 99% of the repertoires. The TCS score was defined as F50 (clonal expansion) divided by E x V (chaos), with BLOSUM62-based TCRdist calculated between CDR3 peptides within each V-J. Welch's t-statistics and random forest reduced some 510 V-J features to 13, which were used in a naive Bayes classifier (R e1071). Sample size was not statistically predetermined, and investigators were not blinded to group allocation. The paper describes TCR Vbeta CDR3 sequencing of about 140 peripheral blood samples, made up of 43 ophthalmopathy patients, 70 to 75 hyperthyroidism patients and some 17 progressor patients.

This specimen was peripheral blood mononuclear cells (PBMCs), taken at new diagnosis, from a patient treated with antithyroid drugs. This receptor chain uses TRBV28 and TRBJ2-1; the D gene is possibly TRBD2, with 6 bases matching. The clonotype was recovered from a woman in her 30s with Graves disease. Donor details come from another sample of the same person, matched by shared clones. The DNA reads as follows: TGTGCCAGCAGTTTAACACAGCCCCTAGGGACTTACAATGAGCAGTTCTTC. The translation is CASSLTQPLGTYNEQFF.